These 15 T cell receptor beta chains originate from one sample sequenced in a study of blood T cell repertoires in COVID-19. Libraries were prepared by immunoSEQ multiplex PCR; TCRdb keeps only in-frame clonotypes and omits some of them. The profile shows over 200,000 clones, 84% of them singletons. The sequenced sample was peripheral blood. The receptors come from a man aged 35-49 years who had recovered from COVID-19.

The J gene is TRBJ2-7, the V gene TRBV5-4, with 8 bases fitting TRBD2. The CDR3 is 16 residues long. Per germline, CDR1 SGHNT and CDR2 YYREEE (reference sequence). V was clipped by 5 bases and J by 5 bases; unmatched bases: 15. The CDR3 coding sequence is TGTGCCAGCAGACGCGCGGGAGGTTTTAGGACGGACGAGCAGTACTTC. This encodes CASRRAGGFRTDEQYF.

This clone was counted a single time. The CDR3 DNA follows: TGCGCCAGCAGCCAAGCCAGGGTTGCCTACAATGAGCAGTTCTTC. It specifies CASSQARVAYNEQFF. V gene TRBV4-3 combines with J gene TRBJ2-1, with a weak D call TRBD1 (5 bases). The V end lost 1 base, the J end lost 2 bases, and 9 bases lay between the germline ends. CDR1 LGHNA and CDR2 YSLEER come from the germline V gene. The CDR3 is 15 residues long.

The V and J genes are TRBV15 and TRBJ1-6; no firm D call. The CDR3 runs to 18 residues. The V end was cut by 0 bases, the J end by 1 base, with 13 bases between. Germline CDR1 and CDR2: LNHNV and YYDKDF (reference sequence). In DNA, the CDR3 is TGTGCCACCAGCAGAGATGGTTCGATAGCTTCCTATAATTCACCCCTCCACTTT. It codes for CATSRDGSIASYNSPLHF.

The J gene is TRBJ2-3, the V gene TRBV18; TRBD2 matches at 11 bases. CDR3 length: 15 residues. In germline, CDR1 is KGHSH, CDR2 LQKENI. Germline trimming cut 8 bases from V and 2 bases from J; bases unmatched to any gene: 6. The CDR3 reads CASLTTSGATDTQYF. CDR3 nucleotides: TGTGCCAGCCTTACGACTAGCGGGGCCACAGATACGCAGTATTTT.

This sequence joins TRBV7-8 and TRBJ2-3; possibly TRBD1 for D (6 bases). Trimming left V 5 bases short and J 3 bases short, with 12 bases between. Germline values: CDR1 SGHVS, CDR2 FQNEAQ. The CDR3 is 14 residues long. CDR3 sequence reads: CASSADSSTDTQYF. The CDR3 DNA reads TGTGCCAGCAGCGCGGACAGCAGTACAGATACGCAGTATTTT.

V usage is TRBV30 and J usage is TRBJ2-7; D is undetermined. Germline CDR1 reads GTSNPN; CDR2 reads SVGIG (reference sequence). The CDR3 is 15 amino acids. V lost 1 base and J lost 5, with 18 bases in between. In DNA, the CDR3 is TGTGCCTGGAGTGAAGGCTATCTAGACGGCGACGAGCAGTACTTC. Encoded protein: CAWSEGYLDGDEQYF.

This sequence joins TRBV5-1 and TRBJ2-7; D possibly corresponds to TRBD1 (6 bases). CDR3 length equals 12 residues. V lost 4 bases to trimming and J lost 10 bases, with 15 bases between them. Germline lookup yields CDR1 SGHRS and CDR2 YFSETQ. The CDR3 DNA reads as TGCGCCAGCAGCGGCTCCGGGACATCACAGTACTTC. Translated, it gives CASSGSGTSQYF.

The genes are TRBV11-2 and TRBJ2-3, with D possibly TRBD2 on 6 matching bases. The CDR3 is 13 residues long. In germline, CDR1 is SGHAT, CDR2 FQNNGV. V lost 4 bases to trimming and J lost 8 bases, with 13 bases between them. The CDR3 here is CASSSQHGGTQYF. CDR3 in DNA: TGTGCCAGCAGCTCCCAACACGGGGGTACGCAGTATTTT. The full variable domain, its missing parts supplied by reference TRBV11-2 and TRBJ2-3, is EAGVAQSPRYKIIEKRQSVAFWCNPISGHATLYWYQQILGQGPKLLIQFQNNGVVDDSQLPKDRFSAERLKGVDSTLKIQPAKLEDSAVYLCASSSQHGGTQYFGPGTRLTVL.

The chain couples TRBV6-5 to TRBJ2-7; D is perhaps TRBD2 (5 bases). Germline-derived CDR1 and CDR2 are MNHEY and SVGAGI. There are 12 residues in the CDR3. V was trimmed by 3 bases and J by 5 bases, leaving 8 bases between them. CDR3: CASSYTGNEQYF. In DNA form, the CDR3 reads TGTGCCAGCAGTTATACGGGGAACGAGCAGTACTTC.

This rearrangement joins TRBV19 to TRBJ2-1; 10 bases are a match to TRBD2. Germline CDR1 and CDR2: LNHDA and SQIVND (reference sequence). V gave up 7 bases and J gave up 7 bases; unmatched junction bases: 13. The CDR3 is 16 residues long. The CDR3 DNA sequence: TGTGCCAGTAAGGGACCTAGCGGGAGAGATTATAATGAGCAGTTCTTC. This gives the protein CASKGPSGRDYNEQFF. Together with reference TRBV19 and TRBJ2-1, the CDR3 gives the full variable domain: DGGITQSPKYLFRKEGQNVTLSCEQNLNHDAMYWYRQDPGQGLRLIYYSQIVNDFQKGDIAEGYSVSREKKESFPLTVTSAQKNPTAFYLCASKGPSGRDYNEQFFGPGTRLTVL.

The gene calls are TRBV7-7 and TRBJ2-3; 7 bases agree with TRBD2. The CDR3 loop spans 15 amino acids. The germline gives CDR1 SSHAT, CDR2 FNYEAQ (reference sequence). Losses at the gene ends were 5 bases for V and 6 bases for J; bases not matched to a gene: 11. This CDR3 is CASSPGGGSSDTQYF. In nucleotides, the CDR3 is TGTGCCAGCAGCCCCGGCGGGGGTTCGTCCGATACGCAGTATTTT.

J is TRBJ1-2 and V is TRBV13; TRBD1 matches at 7 bases. V gave up 3 bases and J gave up 0 bases; unmatched junction bases: 1. Germline V lookup: CDR1 PRHDT, CDR2 FYEKMQ (reference sequence). The CDR3 covers 14 residues. This CDR3 is CASSLGQPNYGYTF. The CDR3 DNA sequence: TGTGCCAGCAGCTTGGGACAGCCTAACTATGGCTACACCTTC.

CDR3 sequence (DNA): TGTGCCAGCAGCGATCCTCGGGACTCCTACGAGCAGTACTTC. Amino acids: CASSDPRDSYEQYF. The rearrangement joins TRBV11-2 to TRBJ2-7, with a possible D match to TRBD2 (5 bases). The CDR3 contains 14 residues. Per the germline V gene, CDR1 is SGHAT and CDR2 is FQNNGV. V was shortened by 5 bases and J by 0 bases, with 11 bases between the two germline ends. The whole variable domain, filled in from reference TRBV11-2 and TRBJ2-7, reads EAGVAQSPRYKIIEKRQSVAFWCNPISGHATLYWYQQILGQGPKLLIQFQNNGVVDDSQLPKDRFSAERLKGVDSTLKIQPAKLEDSAVYLCASSDPRDSYEQYFGPGTRLTVT.

The table lists this clone with a count of one. The chain is built from TRBV5-4 and TRBJ2-5, with D maybe TRBD2 (6 bases). The CDR3 is 16 residues long. Germline-derived CDR1 and CDR2 are SGHNT and YYREEE (reference sequence). Trimming removed 3 bases from V and 4 bases from J, with 19 bases in between. The CDR3: CASSWKEGSLGETQYF. CDR3 nucleotides: TGTGCCAGCAGCTGGAAGGAGGGCAGCCTAGGAGAGACCCAGTACTTC. Combining the CDR3 with reference TRBV5-4 and TRBJ2-5 gives the whole variable domain ETGVTQSPTHLIKTRGQQVTLRCSSQSGHNTVSWYQQALGQGPQFIFQYYREEENGRGNFPPRFSGLQFPNYSSELNVNALELDDSALYLCASSWKEGSLGETQYFGPGTRLLVL.

The genes are TRBV5-1 and TRBJ1-4, with 11 bases that match TRBD1. Germline V gene lookup returns CDR1 SGHRS and CDR2 YFSETQ. The CDR3 is made up of 14 amino acids. V gave up 3 bases and J gave up 12 bases; unmatched junction bases: 7. The CDR3 is CASSWGQGEAELFF. CDR3 coding DNA: TGCGCCAGCAGCTGGGGACAGGGGGAGGCTGAACTGTTTTTT.